This T cell receptor (beta chain) comes out of a study of shared clonotypes between healthy human individuals. The material for each subset, its genomic DNA, was split evenly across several immunoSEQ plates. The assay was immunoSEQ multiplex PCR, and TCRdb's table has in-frame clones only and misses some. In the table there are millions of clones, approximately 93% of which are singletons. CDR3 size: 14 residues. Trimming cost V 7 bases and J 5 bases; bases outside gene matches: 9. Germline V gene data show CDR1 as MDHEN and CDR2 as SYDVKM. The sequencing sample was made of naive CD4+ T cells from PBMCs. Subset: CD45RA+ positively selected. The receptor's source is a man aged 18 to 35 in good health. Some clones in this sample may be carry-over from other donors' samples. This sequence joins TRBV28 and TRBJ2-7; TRBD2 matches 9 bases. The CDR3 region is CASNKSGRSNEQYF. The CDR3, as DNA: TGTGCCAGCAATAAAAGCGGGAGGAGCAACGAGCAGTACTTC.